A single sample gave rise to the 6 T cell receptor beta chains below, sequenced in a study of T cell repertoires in cytomegalovirus infection. These receptors' antigens are unknown. TCRdb reprocessed the reads via MiXCR and lists one record per CDR3 protein. The sample records about 130,000 distinct CDR3 sequences, around 25% being singletons. Input material: PBMCs, sequenced either directly or after in vitro stimulation (not recorded which). These receptors were obtained from a human donor in good health (CMV status not recorded). Some clones in this sample may be carry-over from other donors' samples.

The V gene is TRBV5-8, the J gene TRBJ1-4; a possible D gene is TRBD1 (6 bases). The CDR3 is made up of 19 amino acids. With 6 bases removed from V and 8 bases from J, the gap between germline ends came to 32 bases. Germline lookup yields CDR1 SGHTS and CDR2 YDEGEE. The CDR3 DNA reads TGTGCCAGCAACGACGACCAAACAGGGCAGGCGCGACGTTGGGAAAAACTGTTTTTT. Its translation: CASNDDQTGQARRWEKLFF. Variable domain in full (rest from reference TRBV5-8 and TRBJ1-4): EAGVTQSPTHLIKTRGQQATLRCSPISGHTSVYWYQQALGLGLQFLLWYDEGEERNRGNFPPRFSGRQFPNYSSELNVNALELEDSALYLCASNDDQTGQARRWEKLFFGSGTQLSVL.

V gene TRBV11-2 combines with J gene TRBJ1-5; perhaps TRBD1 as D (5 bases). Germline loops: CDR1 SGHAT, CDR2 FQNNGV. The CDR3 contains 13 residues. Deletions cut 6 bases from V and 7 bases from J, with 13 bases between. The CDR3 nucleotides are TGTGCCAGCAGTCCCGGGACTCGACAGCCCCAGCATTTT. Translated, it gives CASSPGTRQPQHF.

The chain has TRBV5-1 and TRBJ1-6; D not certain. V was trimmed by 0 bases and J by 8 bases, leaving 15 bases between them. This CDR3 contains 16 residues. CDR1 SGHRS and CDR2 YFSETQ come from the germline V gene. CDR3 sequence: CASSLVEKGIDSPLHF. The DNA of the CDR3 is TGCGCCAGCAGCTTGGTGGAAAAGGGTATCGATTCACCCCTCCACTTT.

This clonotype turned up a few times. This chain uses TRBV6-1 with TRBJ1-4, with 7 bases identical to TRBD1. Trimming removed 6 bases from V and 3 bases from J; junction bases left unmatched: 10. The CDR3 spans 16 residues. Germline CDR1 reads MNHNS; CDR2 reads SASEGT. This CDR3 reads CASRRQGGSANEKLFF. The CDR3 DNA sequence: TGTGCCAGCAGGAGACAGGGCGGGTCGGCTAATGAAAAACTGTTTTTT.

V and J are TRBV5-4 and TRBJ2-3; D not certain. V shed 0 bases and J shed 4 bases, with 12 bases lying between them. This CDR3 spans 15 amino acids. Germline CDR1 reads SGHNT; CDR2 reads YYREEE (reference sequence). The CDR3, as DNA: TGTGCCAGCAGCTTGGTTAGTGATTGGGCAGATACGCAGTATTTT. Amino acids: CASSLVSDWADTQYF.

The chain joins TRBV11-2 to TRBJ1-2; D not resolved. The CDR3 is made up of 13 amino acids. V was trimmed by 5 bases and J by 5 bases, leaving 12 bases between them. Per germline, CDR1 SGHAT and CDR2 FQNNGV. Here the CDR3 DNA reads TGTGCCAGCAGCACTGACGGCGGTTATGGCTACACCTTC. Residues: CASSTDGGYGYTF.